These T cell receptor beta chains were read from a single sample in a study of blood T cell repertoires in COVID-19. Only in-frame clones appear in the TCRdb table, and some are missing; sequencing was by immunoSEQ multiplex PCR. The table shows 100,000 to 150,000 clones, with roughly four fifths occurring only once. Sequencing was performed on peripheral blood. Receptors originate from a young man with COVID-19, enrolled during active disease. CDR3s leave out the opening cysteine and the closing phenylalanine or tryptophan.

J	V	CDR3
TRBJ1-6	TRBV6-6	ASSYSKTGDGSPLH
TRBJ1-6	TRBV2	ASSPQGGSNSPLH
TRBJ2-3	TRBV27	ASSPLPASQHGADTQY
TRBJ1-1	TRBV19	ASSISRGRTEAF
TRBJ2-3	TRBV13	ASSLRIGTGEDTQY
TRBJ1-6	TRBV5-3	ARSFGDRVNSPLH
TRBJ1-6	TRBV6-6	ASRLQGTHWGSPLH
TRBJ1-4	TRBV5-1	ASSSGQGATNEKLF
TRBJ2-2	TRBV11-2	ASSFTGGPGELF
TRBJ2-7	TRBV11-2	ASSFRPSGSEEQY
TRBJ2-1	TRBV11-2	ASSSGLAGGYNEQF
TRBJ1-2	TRBV12-3/TRBV12-4	ASRRQGDYGYT
TRBJ2-7	TRBV9	ASSASDRPYEQY
TRBJ2-7	TRBV27	ASKPLGLARENEQY
TRBJ2-7	TRBV9	ASRGTSGSYEQY
TRBJ2-7	TRBV7-8	ASSLAPPEEQY
TRBJ1-5	TRBV28	ASSLEPGQPQH
TRBJ1-1	TRBV29-1	SVPRGDATEAF
TRBJ1-2	TRBV19	ASRGTGQLYGYT
TRBJ2-1	TRBV6-2/TRBV6-3	ASSTRTSGITYNEQF
TRBJ2-7	TRBV7-6	ASSFEAGGWSEQY
TRBJ2-7	TRBV11-2	ASSLGDSPSYEQY
TRBJ2-1	TRBV7-6	ASSPRTSGNSYNEQF
TRBJ1-2	TRBV30	AWSVPGSGQYGYT
TRBJ2-3	TRBV3-1/TRBV3-2	ASSLTPTSGFTDTQY
TRBJ2-1	TRBV5-1	ASSLDSFYNEQF
TRBJ1-6	TRBV9	ASSVRQGGSPLH
TRBJ1-2	TRBV30	AWSGQAPYGYT
TRBJ2-7	TRBV5-1	ASSPNLRGKDEQY
TRBJ2-7	TRBV4-2	ASSQAEGTSGVYEQY
TRBJ1-2	TRBV2	ASSEAPGTPGGYT
TRBJ2-1	TRBV19	ASSMPSGRATYNEQF
TRBJ1-4	TRBV5-1	ASSYDRGVNEKLF
TRBJ2-6	TRBV30	AWSVHPGAGANVLT
TRBJ1-1	TRBV6-2/TRBV6-3	ASSYSGGDTEAF
TRBJ2-2	TRBV28	ASSLETGELF
TRBJ2-7	TRBV12-5	ASGGGLAGYEQY
TRBJ2-5	TRBV19	ASSITGGRETQY
TRBJ2-5	TRBV28	ASSLVSLQETQY
TRBJ1-2	TRBV28	ASSSPGSYYT